Following are 3 T cell receptor beta chains from one sample sequenced in a study of cytomegalovirus exposure and HLA in healthy donors. Amplification used 60 Vbeta primers and 13 Jbeta primers. The table came from immunoSEQ multiplex PCR; TCRdb's copy has only in-frame clones and leaves some out. The sample's table shows fewer than 45,000 clones. Sequenced material: PBMCs. These receptor sequences come from a young woman in good health and CMV-seronegative.

The chain employs TRBV28 and TRBJ1-4, with TRBD1 matching over 10 bases. V was pared by 6 bases and J by 4 bases, with 2 bases of the junction left unmatched. CDR1 MDHEN and CDR2 SYDVKM come from the germline V gene. The CDR3 consists of 14 residues. The CDR3 bases are TGTGCCAGCAGCAGGGACAGGGGTAATGAAAAACTGTTTTTT. It encodes CASSRDRGNEKLFF.

The V and J genes are TRBV9 and TRBJ2-1; D is unresolved. The V gene's germline CDR1 is SGDLS and CDR2 YYNGEE. Trimming stripped 7 bases from V and 2 bases from J, with 4 bases between. The CDR3 consists of 11 residues. The CDR3 DNA reads as TGTGCCAGCGGGCCCTACAATGAGCAGTTCTTC. Translation: CASGPYNEQFF.

This chain uses TRBV5-1 with TRBJ2-5; TRBD1 matches at 10 bases. The germline V gene encodes CDR1 SGHRS and CDR2 YFSETQ. The CDR3 extends over 14 amino acids. After removal of 8 bases from V and 3 bases from J, the junction contained 7 bases not matched to a gene. In DNA, the CDR3 is TGCGCCAGTAACCGGGACAGGGGAAAAGAGACCCAGTACTTC. This gives the protein CASNRDRGKETQYF.